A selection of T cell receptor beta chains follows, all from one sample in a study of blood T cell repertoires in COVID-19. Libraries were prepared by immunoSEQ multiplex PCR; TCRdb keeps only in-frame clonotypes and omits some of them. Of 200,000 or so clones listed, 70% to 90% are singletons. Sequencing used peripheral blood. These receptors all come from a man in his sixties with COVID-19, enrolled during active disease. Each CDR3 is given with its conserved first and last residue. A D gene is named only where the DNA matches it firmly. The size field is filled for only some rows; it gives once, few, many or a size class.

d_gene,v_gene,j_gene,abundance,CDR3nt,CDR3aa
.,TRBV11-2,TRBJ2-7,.,TGTGCCAGCAGCCCCGCCGGGGTAAGGAGCGGGCGGTCCTACGAGCAGTACTTC,CASSPAGVRSGRSYEQYF
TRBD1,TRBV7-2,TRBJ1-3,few,TGTGCCAGCAGCCCAGGGGGGCTTGGAAACACCATATATTTT,CASSPGGLGNTIYF
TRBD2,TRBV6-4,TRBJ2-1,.,TGTGCCAGCAGCAAACTAGCGGAATACTACAATGAGCAGTTCTTC,CASSKLAEYYNEQFF
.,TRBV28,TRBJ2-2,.,TGTGCCAGCGGGGTCCCCGGGAGAGGCGGGGAGCTGTTTTTT,CASGVPGRGGELFF
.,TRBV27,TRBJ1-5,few,.,CASSFGSGNQPQHF
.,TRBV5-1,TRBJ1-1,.,TGCGCCAGCAGCTTGCATGGCGCGGAAACGAACACTGAAGCTTTCTTT,CASSLHGAETNTEAFF
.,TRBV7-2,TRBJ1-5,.,TGTGCCAGCAGCCCGCAGGGCCAGCCCCAGCATTTT,CASSPQGQPQHF
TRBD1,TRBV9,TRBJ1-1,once,TGTGCCAGCAGCTTTCAACAGGGGAGCACTGAAGCTTTCTTT,CASSFQQGSTEAFF
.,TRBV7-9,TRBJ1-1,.,TGTGCCAGCAGTTTCGTGAACACTGAAGCTTTCTTT,CASSFVNTEAFF
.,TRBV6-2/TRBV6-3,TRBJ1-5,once,TGTGCCAGCACCCCCGGAGGTAGTAGCAATCAGCCCCAGCATTTT,CASTPGGSSNQPQHF
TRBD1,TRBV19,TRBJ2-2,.,TGTGCCAGTAGCACAATAGCAGGGGGCACCGGGGAGCTGTTTTTT,CASSTIAGGTGELFF
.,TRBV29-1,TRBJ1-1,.,TGCAGCGTTGAAGGGAGGAACACTGAAGCTTTCTTT,CSVEGRNTEAFF
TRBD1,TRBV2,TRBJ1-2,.,TGTGCCAGCAGTGAAGCGGGCAGGGGGCATGGCTACACCTTC,CASSEAGRGHGYTF
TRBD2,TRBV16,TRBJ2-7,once,TGTGCCAGCAGCCAAGGGAGGGTAGCAACCTACGAGCAGTACTTC,CASSQGRVATYEQYF
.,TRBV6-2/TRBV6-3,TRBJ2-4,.,TGTGCCAGCAGTTATCTGGCATCCCTCAGCAAAAACATTCAGTACTTC,CASSYLASLSKNIQYF
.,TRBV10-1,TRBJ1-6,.,TGCGCCAGCAGTGAGTCGCGAAGTTCACCCCTCCACTTT,CASSESRSSPLHF
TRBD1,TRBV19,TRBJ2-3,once,TGTGCCAGTAGGACGACAGGGGGCACAGATACGCAGTATTTT,CASRTTGGTDTQYF
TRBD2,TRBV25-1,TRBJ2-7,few,TGTGCCAGTCTACAGCGGGACCGAGACGAGCAGTACTTC,CASLQRDRDEQYF
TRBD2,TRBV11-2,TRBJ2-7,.,TGTGCCAGCAGCTTAGTAGAGGGGCTAGCGGACACCTACGAGCAGTACTTC,CASSLVEGLADTYEQYF
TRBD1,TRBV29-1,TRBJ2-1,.,TGCAGCGTAGGGACAGGGGGCTACAATGAGCAGTTCTTC,CSVGTGGYNEQFF
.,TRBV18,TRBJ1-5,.,TGTGCCAGCTCACCAACAGGGAATCAGCCCCAGCATTTT,CASSPTGNQPQHF
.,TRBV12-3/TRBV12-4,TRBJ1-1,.,TGTGCCAGCAGTCCCGGCGGGCAGGCCGCGGCTTTCTTT,CASSPGGQAAAFF
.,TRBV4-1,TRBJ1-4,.,TGCGCCAGCAGGTTCTCTCTGAGGACAACTAATGAAAAACTGTTTTTT,CASRFSLRTTNEKLFF
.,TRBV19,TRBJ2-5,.,TGTGCCAGTAGTATAGGCAGGAAAGAGACCCAGTACTTC,CASSIGRKETQYF
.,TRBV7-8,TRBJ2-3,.,TGTGCCAGCAGCTTAGGGGGACTGAGCACAGATACGCAGTATTTT,CASSLGGLSTDTQYF
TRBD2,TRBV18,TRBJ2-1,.,TGTGCCAGCTCACCCTTTGCCGGGAGGGCCGGGGGAAATGAGCAGTTCTTC,CASSPFAGRAGGNEQFF
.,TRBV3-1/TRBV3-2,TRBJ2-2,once,TGTGCCAGCAGCCAAGCCAGCGTTGCGAACACCGGGGAGCTGTTTTTT,CASSQASVANTGELFF
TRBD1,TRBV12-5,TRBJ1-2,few,TGTGCTAGTGGACTAGGGACAGGGGGAGATGGCTACACCTTC,CASGLGTGGDGYTF
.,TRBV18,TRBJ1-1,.,TGTGCCAGCTCAAGACAGGACAACACTGAAGCTTTCTTT,CASSRQDNTEAFF
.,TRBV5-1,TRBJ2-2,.,TGCGCCAGCAGCTTGAAAGAGGCAGGGGGGAATGCCGGGGAGCTGTTTTTT,CASSLKEAGGNAGELFF
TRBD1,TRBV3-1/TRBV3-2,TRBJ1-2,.,TGTGCCAGCAGCCCGCGACAGGGGGCTAACTATGGCTACACCTTC,CASSPRQGANYGYTF
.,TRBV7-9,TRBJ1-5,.,TGTGCCAGCAGCTTAGGAGCCCACCATAGCAATCAGCCCCAGCATTTT,CASSLGAHHSNQPQHF
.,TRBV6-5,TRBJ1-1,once,TGTGCCAGCAGCCCAATGACAAGTGGTGGCACTGAAGCTTTCTTT,CASSPMTSGGTEAFF
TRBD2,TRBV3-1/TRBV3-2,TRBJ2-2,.,TGTGCCAGCAGCCAAGAACGGCTAGCGGAGAACACCGGGGAGCTGTTTTTT,CASSQERLAENTGELFF
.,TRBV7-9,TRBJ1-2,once,TGTGCCAGCAGCTTACACAGAGAATATGGCTACACCTTC,CASSLHREYGYTF
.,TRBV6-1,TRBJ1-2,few,TGTGCCAGCAGTGAAGTACCCTGGAGTGGCTACACCTTC,CASSEVPWSGYTF
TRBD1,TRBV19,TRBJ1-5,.,TGTGCCACCTCCTGGGACAGGGTTCGAAATCAGCCCCAGCATTTT,CATSWDRVRNQPQHF
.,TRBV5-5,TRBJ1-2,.,TGTGCCAGCAGCTTGGGGGAGCCCTATGGCTACACCTTC,CASSLGEPYGYTF
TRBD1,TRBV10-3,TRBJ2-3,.,TGTGCCATCGGTGGACAGGGAAGCACAGATACGCAGTATTTT,CAIGGQGSTDTQYF
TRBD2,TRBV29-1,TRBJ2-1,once,TGCAGCGTCCTAGCGGGAGGATGGAATGAGCAGTTCTTC,CSVLAGGWNEQFF
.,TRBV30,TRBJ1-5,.,TGTGCCTGGAGTTTGTTGGGGCGCAATCAGCCCCAGCATTTT,CAWSLLGRNQPQHF
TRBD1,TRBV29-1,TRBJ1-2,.,TGCAGCGTCCCCCTCAACGAGGGACAGGGCTACACCTTC,CSVPLNEGQGYTF
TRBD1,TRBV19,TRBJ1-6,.,TGTGCCAGTAGCCTGGGACAGGGAGGGAATTCACCCCTCCACTTT,CASSLGQGGNSPLHF
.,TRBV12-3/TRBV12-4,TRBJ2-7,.,TGTGCCAGCAGTTTGACAGGCCTCTACGAGCAGTACTTC,CASSLTGLYEQYF
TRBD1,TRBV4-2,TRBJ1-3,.,TGTGCCAGCAGCCAGCCGACAGGGGGTTATGGAAACACCATATATTTT,CASSQPTGGYGNTIYF
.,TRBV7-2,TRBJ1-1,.,TGTGCCAGCAGTCCGCCCGGGAACACTGAAGCTTTCTTT,CASSPPGNTEAFF
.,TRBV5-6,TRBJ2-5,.,TGTGCCAGCAGCTTGCTGGCAACACAAGAGACCCAGTACTTC,CASSLLATQETQYF
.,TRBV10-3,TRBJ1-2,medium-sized,TGTGCCATCAGTGACACTGGTGCAGGGCTTGAAGGCTACACCTTC,CAISDTGAGLEGYTF
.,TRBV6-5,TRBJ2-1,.,TGTGCCAGCAGTTCGGACACAGGGTCGAATGAGCAGTTCTTC,CASSSDTGSNEQFF
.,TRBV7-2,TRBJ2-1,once,TGTGCCAGCAGCTTATGGAGGGTGAACAGAAACTCCTACAATGAGCAGTTCTTC,CASSLWRVNRNSYNEQFF
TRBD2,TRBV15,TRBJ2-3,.,TGTGCCACCAGCAGAGAAGTTAGCGGGGCCTATACGCAGTATTTT,CATSREVSGAYTQYF
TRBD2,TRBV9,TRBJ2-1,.,TGTGCCAGCAGCGTAGCGTCTTCTAGCGGGAGCGGCAATGAGCAGTTCTTC,CASSVASSSGSGNEQFF
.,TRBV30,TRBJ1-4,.,TGTGCCTGGAGTGTACGAGCCCTCCATTTGGTAGCTAATGAAAAACTGTTTTTT,CAWSVRALHLVANEKLFF
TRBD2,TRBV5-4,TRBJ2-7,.,TGTGCCAGCAGCTTGGCTAGCGGGAGAGTCAGGGAGCAGTACTTC,CASSLASGRVREQYF
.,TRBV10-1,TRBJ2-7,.,TGCGCCAGCAGCTCGGGCCTAGCACCCTACGAGCAGTACTTC,CASSSGLAPYEQYF
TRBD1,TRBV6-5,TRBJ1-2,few,TGTGCCAGCAGTCCCAGGGGGCTAGATGGCTACACCTTC,CASSPRGLDGYTF
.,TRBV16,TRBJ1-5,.,TGTGCCAGCAGCCGCTATCCGGGGGAGGCCCAGCATTTT,CASSRYPGEAQHF
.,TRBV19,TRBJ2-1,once,TGTGCCAGTATGGCGTATGGGTGGACGGGAGCCTACAATGAGCAGTTCTTC,CASMAYGWTGAYNEQFF
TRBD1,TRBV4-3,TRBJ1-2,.,TGCGCCAGCAGCCTCGGGGGGACAGGGGGTCACTATGGCTACACCTTC,CASSLGGTGGHYGYTF